This TCR beta chain was sequenced in a study of T cell repertoires in cytomegalovirus infection. Study at large: Use of recently identified HLA-C-restricted and well-studied HLA-B-restricted CMV epitopes was part of the study. The public TCR beta signatures pointed to both CMV infection and matching HLA type.

Study-wide results and limits: Carriers of CMV and the relevant HLA type were discriminated by public TCR beta frequency.

One entry per CDR3 protein, called by TCRdb with MiXCR from the reads. The sample lists 800,000 to 950,000 distinct CDR3 sequences; less than 35% were seen once. In this sample, this clonotype turned up once. What it binds is unknown. The V and J ends lost 0 bases and 3 bases, in that order; junction bases with no gene match: 8. The CDR3 is 16 residues long. Germline loops: CDR1 SGHVS, CDR2 FQNEAQ. The receptor was derived from a human donor in good health (CMV status not recorded). Some clones in this sample may be carry-over from other donors' samples. The source was cultured CD8+ T cells from PBMCs, collected from culture after CMV antigen stimulation. The J gene is TRBJ2-7, the V gene TRBV7-8, with TRBD1 matching over 7 bases. Here the CDR3 DNA reads TGTGCCAGCAGCTTAGCCGCTTGGGACAGCTACTACGAGCAGTACTTC. Translating it yields CASSLAAWDSYYEQYF.